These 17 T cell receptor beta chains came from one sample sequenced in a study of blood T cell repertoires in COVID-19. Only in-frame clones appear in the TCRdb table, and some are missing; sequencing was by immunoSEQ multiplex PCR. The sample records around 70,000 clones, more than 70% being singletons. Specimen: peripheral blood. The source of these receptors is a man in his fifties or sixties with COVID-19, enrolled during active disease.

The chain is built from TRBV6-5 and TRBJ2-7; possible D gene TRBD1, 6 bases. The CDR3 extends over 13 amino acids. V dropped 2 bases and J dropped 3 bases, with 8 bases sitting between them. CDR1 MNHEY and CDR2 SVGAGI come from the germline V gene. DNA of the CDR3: TGTGCCAGCAGTTACAACAGGGACTACGAGCAGTACTTC. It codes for CASSYNRDYEQYF.

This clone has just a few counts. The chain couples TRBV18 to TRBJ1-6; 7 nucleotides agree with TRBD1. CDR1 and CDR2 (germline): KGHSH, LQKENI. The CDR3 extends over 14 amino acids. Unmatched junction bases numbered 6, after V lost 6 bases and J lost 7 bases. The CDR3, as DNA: TGTGCCAGCTCGCTTGACAGGGTGAATTCACCCCTCCACTTT. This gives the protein CASSLDRVNSPLHF.

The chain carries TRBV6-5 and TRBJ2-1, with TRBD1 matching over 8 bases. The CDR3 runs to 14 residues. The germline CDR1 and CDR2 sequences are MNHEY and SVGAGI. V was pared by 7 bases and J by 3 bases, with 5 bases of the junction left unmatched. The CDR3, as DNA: TGTGCCAGCACCGACAGGGGTATCTACAATGAGCAGTTCTTC. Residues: CASTDRGIYNEQFF.

The DNA of the CDR3 is TGCGCCAGCAACAGGGTTGGTATGAACACTGAAGCTTTCTTT. Encoded protein: CASNRVGMNTEAFF. This chain uses TRBV5-1 with TRBJ1-1; the D gene is possibly TRBD1 (6 bases). The CDR3 is 14 amino acids. Per the germline V gene, CDR1 is SGHRS and CDR2 is YFSETQ. Deletions cut 6 bases from V and 0 bases from J, with 12 bases between.

This CDR3 is CASRAASSYNEQFF. In nucleotides, the CDR3 is TGTGCCAGCAGAGCGGCTAGCTCCTACAATGAGCAGTTCTTC. This chain uses TRBV13 with TRBJ2-1, with TRBD2 as a possible D gene (5 bases). Trimming pared 6 bases from V and 0 bases from J, leaving 9 bases between. The CDR3 runs 14 residues. Per germline, CDR1 PRHDT and CDR2 FYEKMQ (reference sequence).

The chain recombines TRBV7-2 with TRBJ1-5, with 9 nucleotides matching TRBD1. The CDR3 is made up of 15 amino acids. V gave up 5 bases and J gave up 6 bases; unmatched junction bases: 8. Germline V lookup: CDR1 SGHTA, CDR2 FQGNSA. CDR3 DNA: TGTGCCAGCAGCGTAGGGACAGGGTTTAGTCAGCCCCAGCATTTT. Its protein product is CASSVGTGFSQPQHF.

The CDR3 loop reads CAGLSPTDRGQGYTF. CDR3 DNA sequence: TGTGCCGGCCTTTCCCCGACGGACAGGGGGCAAGGCTACACCTTC. The chain carries TRBV6-5 and TRBJ1-2; TRBD1 matches 11 bases. The germline V gene has CDR1 MNHEY and CDR2 SVGAGI. The CDR3 contains 15 residues. With V trimmed by 11 bases and J by 8 bases, 16 bases remained unmatched.

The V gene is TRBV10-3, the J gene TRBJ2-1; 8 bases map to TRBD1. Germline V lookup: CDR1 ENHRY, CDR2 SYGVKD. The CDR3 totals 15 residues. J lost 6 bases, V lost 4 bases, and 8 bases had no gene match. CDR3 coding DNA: TGTGCCATCAGTGTAGTGGACAGGGACTCCAATGAGCAGTTCTTC. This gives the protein CAISVVDRDSNEQFF.

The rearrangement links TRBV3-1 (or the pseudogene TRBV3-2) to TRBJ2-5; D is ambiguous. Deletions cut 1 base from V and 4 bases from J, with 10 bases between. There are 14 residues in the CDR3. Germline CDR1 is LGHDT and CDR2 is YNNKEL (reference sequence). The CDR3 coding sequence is TGTGCCAGCAGCCAAGGGCGCTGGAGAGAGACCCAGTACTTC. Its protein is CASSQGRWRETQYF.

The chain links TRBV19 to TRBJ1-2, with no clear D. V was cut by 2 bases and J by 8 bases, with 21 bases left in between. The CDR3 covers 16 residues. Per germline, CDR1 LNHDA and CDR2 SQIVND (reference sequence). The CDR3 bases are TGTGCCAGTAGTATAAGCCGTGCGGCTACGATGAAAGGCTACACCTTC. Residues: CASSISRAATMKGYTF.

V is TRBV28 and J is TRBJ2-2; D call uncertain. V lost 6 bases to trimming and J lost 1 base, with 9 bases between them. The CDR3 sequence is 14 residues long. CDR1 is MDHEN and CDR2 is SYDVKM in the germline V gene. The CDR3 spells CASSTTRNTGELFF. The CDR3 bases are TGTGCCAGCAGCACGACAAGGAACACCGGGGAGCTGTTTTTT.

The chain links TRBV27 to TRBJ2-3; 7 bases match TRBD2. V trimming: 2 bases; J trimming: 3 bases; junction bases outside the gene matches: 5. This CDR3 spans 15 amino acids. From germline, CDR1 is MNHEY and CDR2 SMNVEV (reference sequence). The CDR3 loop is CASSLGGSSTDTQYF. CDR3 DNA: TGTGCCAGCAGTTTAGGCGGGAGTTCTACAGATACGCAGTATTTT.

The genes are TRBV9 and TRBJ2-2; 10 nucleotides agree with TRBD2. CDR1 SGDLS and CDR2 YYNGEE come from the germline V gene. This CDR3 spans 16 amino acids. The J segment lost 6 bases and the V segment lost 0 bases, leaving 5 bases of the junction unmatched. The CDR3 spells CASSVELAGKAGELFF. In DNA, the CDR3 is TGTGCCAGCAGCGTAGAACTAGCGGGAAAGGCCGGGGAGCTGTTTTTT.

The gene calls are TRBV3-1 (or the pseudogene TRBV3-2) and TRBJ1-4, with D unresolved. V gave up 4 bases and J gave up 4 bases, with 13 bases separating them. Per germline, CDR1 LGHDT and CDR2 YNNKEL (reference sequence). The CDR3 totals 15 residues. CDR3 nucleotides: TGTGCCAGCAGCCTCTACACTGGACTTAATGAAAAACTGTTTTTT. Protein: CASSLYTGLNEKLFF.

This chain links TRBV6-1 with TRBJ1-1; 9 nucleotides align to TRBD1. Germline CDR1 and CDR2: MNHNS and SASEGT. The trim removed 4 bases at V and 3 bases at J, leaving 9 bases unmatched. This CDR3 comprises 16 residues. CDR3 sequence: CASSARTGAGDTEAFF. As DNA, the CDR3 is TGTGCCAGCAGTGCCCGGACAGGGGCGGGGGACACTGAAGCTTTCTTT.

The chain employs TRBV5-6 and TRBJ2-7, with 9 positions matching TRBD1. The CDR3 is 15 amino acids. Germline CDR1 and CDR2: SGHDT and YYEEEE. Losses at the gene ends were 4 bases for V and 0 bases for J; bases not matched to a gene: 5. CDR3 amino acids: CASSQTGGDSYEQYF. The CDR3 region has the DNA TGTGCCAGCAGCCAGACAGGGGGTGACTCCTACGAGCAGTACTTC. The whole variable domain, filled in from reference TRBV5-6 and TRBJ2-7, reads DAGVTQSPTHLIKTRGQQVTLRCSPKSGHDTVSWYQQALGQGPQFIFQYYEEEERQRGNFPDRFSGHQFPNYSSELNVNALLLGDSALYLCASSQTGGDSYEQYFGPGTRLTVT.

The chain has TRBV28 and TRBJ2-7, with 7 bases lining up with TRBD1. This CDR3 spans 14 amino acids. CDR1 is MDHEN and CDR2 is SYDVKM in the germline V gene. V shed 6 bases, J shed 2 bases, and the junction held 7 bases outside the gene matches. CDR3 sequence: CASSRTQGAYEQYF. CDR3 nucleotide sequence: TGTGCCAGCAGCCGGACCCAGGGGGCCTACGAGCAGTACTTC.